A selection of T cell receptor beta chains follows, all from one sample in a study of blood T cell repertoires in COVID-19. Some clones are missing from TCRdb's copy, which holds only in-frame ones; the method was immunoSEQ multiplex PCR. In the table there are some 240,000 clones, roughly 81% of which are singletons. The material sequenced was peripheral blood. Receptor source: an elderly woman with COVID-19, enrolled during active disease. CDR3s include the opening cysteine and the closing phenylalanine or tryptophan. A D gene is named only where the DNA matches it firmly. Size is omitted from some rows. Given values are once, few, many or a class for expanded clones.

abundance	v_gene	d_gene	j_gene	CDR3nt	CDR3aa
.	TRBV7-9	TRBD2	TRBJ2-2	TGTGCCAGCACCGAACTAGCGGGAGTTTCCGGGGAGCTGTTTTTT	CASTELAGVSGELFF
.	TRBV6-1	TRBD1	TRBJ1-2	TGTGCCAGCAGTGAAACCGCGACAGGGGCTAACTATGGCTACACCTTC	CASSETATGANYGYTF
.	TRBV6-5	.	TRBJ1-3	TGTGCCACCCGCAGGGGAAAGTCTGGAAACACCATATATTTT	CATRRGKSGNTIYF
.	TRBV6-6	TRBD2	TRBJ2-7	TGTGCCAGTCGGGCGCGGGAGGCAGTTGACGGGAAGCAGTACTTC	CASRAREAVDGKQYF
.	TRBV3-1/TRBV3-2	TRBD2	TRBJ2-1	TGTGCCAGCAGCTCCAGGAGCGGGAGGTTATACAATGAGCAGTTCTTC	CASSSRSGRLYNEQFF
.	TRBV28	.	TRBJ2-3	TGTGCCAGCATCCCCAGTGCGGGGGCGGGAGAGTCCAATACGCAGTATTTT	CASIPSAGAGESNTQYF
.	TRBV5-8	TRBD2	TRBJ2-7	TGTGCCAGCAGCTCGGGACTAGTGAGGGGCTACGAGCAGTACTTC	CASSSGLVRGYEQYF
.	TRBV5-6	.	TRBJ2-5	TGTGCCAGCAGCTTCCTTGAGGGAGAGACCCAGTACTTC	CASSFLEGETQYF
.	TRBV4-1	.	TRBJ1-5	TGCGCCAGCAGCCAAGCGAGGGGGGGTAGCAATCAGCCCCAGCATTTT	CASSQARGGSNQPQHF
.	TRBV5-6	TRBD1	TRBJ1-2	TGTGCCAGCAGCTCAACAGGGGACTATGGCTACACCTTC	CASSSTGDYGYTF
.	TRBV5-1	.	TRBJ2-7	TGCGCCAGCAGTAGGGGTCAACGGTCCTCCTACGAGCAGTACTTC	CASSRGQRSSYEQYF
.	TRBV2	TRBD1	TRBJ1-2	TGTGCCACGAACCCGGGACAGGGGAACGGCTACACCTTC	CATNPGQGNGYTF
.	TRBV7-2	TRBD1	TRBJ2-7	TGTGCCAGCAGCTCCTCCGGGACAGACTACGAGCAGTACTTC	CASSSSGTDYEQYF
.	TRBV6-5	.	TRBJ1-3	TGTGCCAGCAGTTATGGTGGGGCCTCTGGAAACACCATATATTTT	CASSYGGASGNTIYF
.	TRBV5-8	.	TRBJ1-1	TGTGCCAGCAGCCTACCCCCCGCAGGGAACACTGAAGCTTTCTTT	CASSLPPAGNTEAFF
few	TRBV7-6	.	TRBJ2-7	TGTGCCAGCAGCCTTAGACCGGGGAGCGAGCAGTACTTC	CASSLRPGSEQYF
.	TRBV6-5	.	TRBJ1-2	TGTGCCAGCAGTTACTCAGCCGGCTATGGCTACACCTTC	CASSYSAGYGYTF
.	TRBV27	TRBD1	TRBJ1-6	TGTGCCAGCAGTTTAAGGCGAGGGACAGGGCATTCACCCCTCCACTTT	CASSLRRGTGHSPLHF
.	TRBV9	TRBD2	TRBJ2-3	TGTGCCAGCAGCGGGAGATGGAGGGAGGGTCTCTATACGCAGTATTTT	CASSGRWREGLYTQYF
.	TRBV7-9	.	TRBJ2-1	TGTGCCAGCAGCTTTGGAGCGAGTGGAGAGCAGTTCTTC	CASSFGASGEQFF
once	TRBV30	TRBD2	TRBJ2-1	TGTGCCTGCCCGATTAGCGGGAGGGGAACCAATGAGCAGTTCTTC	CACPISGRGTNEQFF
.	TRBV30	TRBD1	TRBJ1-2	TGTGTCGCGAAGGGACAGGGGGCGCGAGGCTACACCTTC	CVAKGQGARGYTF
.	TRBV18	TRBD2	TRBJ2-1	TGTGCCAGCTCATTTAGCGGGAGCTTCGATAGTGAGCAGTTCTTC	CASSFSGSFDSEQFF
few	TRBV28	.	TRBJ1-4	TGTGCCAGCTGGGCAGTCGTTAATGAAAAACTGTTTTTT	CASWAVVNEKLFF
.	TRBV4-1	TRBD1	TRBJ1-2	TGCGCCAGCAGCCAACCGGACAGGAGCAACTATGGCTACACCTTC	CASSQPDRSNYGYTF
.	TRBV5-1	.	TRBJ1-4	TGCGCCAGCAGCTTGGGTACGGGTCGGAATGAAAAACTGTTTTTT	CASSLGTGRNEKLFF
.	TRBV5-1	.	TRBJ2-1	TGCGCCAGCAGTGAACAGGGAACGGGTGAGCAGTTCTTC	CASSEQGTGEQFF
.	TRBV7-9	TRBD2	TRBJ2-1	TGTGCCAGCAGCTTAGATGGACTAGCCTACAATGAGCAGTTCTTC	CASSLDGLAYNEQFF
.	TRBV5-1	.	TRBJ2-3	TGCGCCAGCAGCTTCCCCGGGACACTTGATACGCAGTATTTT	CASSFPGTLDTQYF
.	TRBV11-2	TRBD2	TRBJ2-1	TGTGCCAGCAGCTTAGAACCACCTGGACTAGCAGTTTACAATGAGCAGTTCTTC	CASSLEPPGLAVYNEQFF
.	TRBV3-1/TRBV3-2	.	TRBJ2-3	TGTGCCAGCAGCCAAGTGGCAGCAGGCCCTTCCCAGTATTTT	CASSQVAAGPSQYF
.	TRBV7-8	TRBD1	TRBJ2-5	TGTGCCAGCAGCTCCTGGGGCAGGGGGCTTTCAAGGGGAGAGACCCAGTACTTC	CASSSWGRGLSRGETQYF
once	TRBV11-2	TRBD1	TRBJ2-7	TGTGCCAGCAGCTTAGGACAGGGGGTCGACGAGCAGTACTTC	CASSLGQGVDEQYF
once	TRBV7-2	.	TRBJ2-1	TGTGCCAGCAGCGGTAGCAGACCTTTAACCAATGAGCAGTTCTTC	CASSGSRPLTNEQFF
.	TRBV28	TRBD1	TRBJ1-2	TGTGCCAGCAGTATCCAGACCGGGACAGGGTATTTCCGCTACACCTTC	CASSIQTGTGYFRYTF
.	TRBV28	.	TRBJ2-2	TGTGCCAGCTTAGGGGTCCCGAACACCGGGGAGCTGTTTTTT	CASLGVPNTGELFF
.	TRBV11-2	TRBD2	TRBJ2-1	TGTGCCACCGCGGGACTAGCGGGCCGGAGCTCCTACAATGAGCAGTTCTTC	CATAGLAGRSSYNEQFF
.	TRBV4-1	.	TRBJ1-1	TGCGCCAGCAGCCAAGATCACAGGGTGGCCACTGAAGCTTTCTTT	CASSQDHRVATEAFF
few	TRBV9	.	TRBJ1-6	TGTGCCAGCAGCGTAGCAGGGCCGAATAATTCACCCCTCCACTTT	CASSVAGPNNSPLHF
many	TRBV7-9	TRBD1	TRBJ2-3	TGTGCCAGCAGCTTAGCTGGGACAGGGGCAGATACGCAGTATTTT	CASSLAGTGADTQYF